Below are 32 T cell receptor beta chains sequenced from a single sample in a study of cytomegalovirus exposure and HLA in healthy donors. PCR primers comprised 60 Vbeta and 13 Jbeta primers. Sequencing used immunoSEQ multiplex PCR; TCRdb keeps in-frame clones, though not all of them. The table lists tens of thousands of clones, about 81% of them singletons. Sequenced input: PBMCs. The origin of the receptors is a man younger than 35 in good health and CMV-seronegative.

This chain uses TRBV30 with TRBJ1-2; 7 bases map to TRBD1. Germline V gene data show CDR1 as GTSNPN and CDR2 as SVGIG (reference sequence). With 0 bases clipped from V and 3 bases from J, the junction kept 4 bases outside the gene matches. The CDR3 is 14 residues long. The CDR3 nucleotides are TGTGCCTGGAGTGTATACAGGGGCGACTATGGCTACACCTTC. Residues: CAWSVYRGDYGYTF.

This rearrangement joins TRBV29-1 to TRBJ2-1, with D perhaps matching TRBD2 (5 bases). V lost 1 base, J lost 6 bases, and 13 bases lay in between. This CDR3 has 14 residues. CDR1 and CDR2 (germline): SQVTM, ANQGSEA. CDR3 region: CSVEVWLASNEQFF. DNA of the CDR3: TGCAGCGTTGAAGTTTGGCTAGCTTCCAATGAGCAGTTCTTC.

The V and J genes are TRBV19 and TRBJ1-5, with D possibly being TRBD1 (5 bases). CDR3 length equals 13 residues. CDR1 and CDR2 (germline): LNHDA, SQIVND (reference sequence). Trimming pared 3 bases from V and 5 bases from J, leaving 8 bases between. CDR3 bases: TGTGCCAGTAGTATTTTAGGGGATCAGCCCCAGCATTTT. It encodes CASSILGDQPQHF.

This clone was recorded only once. The chain recombines TRBV6-6 with TRBJ2-1; tentative D call: TRBD2 (5 bases). CDR1 MNHNY and CDR2 SVGAGI come from the germline V gene (reference sequence). The V gene lost 3 bases and the J gene lost 0 bases, with 9 bases spanning the gap. This CDR3 contains 15 residues. CDR3 protein: CASSYWESSYNEQFF. CDR3 DNA: TGTGCCAGCAGTTATTGGGAGAGCTCCTACAATGAGCAGTTCTTC.

For this clone: One junction end does not reproduce the germline sequence, and a read error may be involved. The chain joins TRBV28 to TRBJ2-7; 7 bases match TRBD1. Germline values: CDR1 MDHEN, CDR2 SYDVKM. This CDR3 is 12 amino acids long. CDR3 residues: CASSFSHDRVIF. The CDR3 nucleotides are TGTGCCAGCAGTTTCTCCCATGACAGGGTCATCTTC.

The V call is TRBV19, the J call TRBJ2-3, with D maybe TRBD2 (5 bases). CDR1 is LNHDA, CDR2 SQIVND, per germline (reference sequence). Trimming stripped 2 bases from V and 0 bases from J, with 12 bases between. The CDR3 totals 16 residues. CDR3 bases: TGTGCCAGTAGTATAACTGCGGGTCCTAGCACAGATACGCAGTATTTT. Its translation: CASSITAGPSTDTQYF.

The chain links TRBV18 to TRBJ2-7, with D maybe TRBD1 (6 bases). Germline lookup yields CDR1 KGHSH and CDR2 LQKENI. Trimming pared 2 bases from V and 2 bases from J, leaving 19 bases between. This CDR3 has 17 amino acids. CDR3 DNA sequence: TGTGCCAGCTCACCAGTACCAGGGGTGAGCATAACCTACGAGCAGTACTTC. It translates to CASSPVPGVSITYEQYF.

This chain uses TRBV6-1 with TRBJ1-4; TRBD1 aligns across 10 bases. Unmatched junction bases numbered 7, after V lost 1 base and J lost 5 bases. The CDR3 consists of 17 residues. The germline V gene has CDR1 MNHNS and CDR2 SASEGT. The CDR3 nucleotides are TGTGCCAGCAGTGAAGTCCCGGGACAGGGGCGGAATGAAAAACTGTTTTTT. Protein sequence: CASSEVPGQGRNEKLFF.

This sequence joins TRBV30 and TRBJ2-5, with 9 nucleotides matching TRBD2. CDR1 and CDR2 (germline): GTSNPN, SVGIG (reference sequence). V gave up 3 bases and J gave up 1 base; unmatched junction bases: 9. This CDR3 has 16 residues. The CDR3 is CAWRRRLAELQETQYF. The CDR3 DNA follows: TGTGCCTGGAGGAGGAGACTAGCGGAGCTCCAAGAGACCCAGTACTTC.

The chain joins TRBV10-1 to TRBJ2-7, with D tentatively TRBD2 (6 bases). The germline V and J ends were trimmed by 4 bases and 5 bases, with 12 bases remaining between them. Germline V gives CDR1 WNHNN, CDR2 SYGVQD (reference sequence). This CDR3 region has 13 residues. CDR3 sequence reads: CASSGTGGNEQYF. In nucleotides, the CDR3 is TGCGCCAGCAGTGGGACTGGAGGGAACGAGCAGTACTTC.

The genes are TRBV28 and TRBJ2-7; TRBD2 might be the D (6 bases). The V end lost 8 bases, the J end lost 4 bases, and 18 bases lay between the germline ends. This CDR3 is built from 14 residues. Germline CDR1 MDHEN, CDR2 SYDVKM. CDR3 nucleotides: TGTGCCAGCGGCATGGGGGGTAGCGTGTACGAGCAGTACTTC. It translates to CASGMGGSVYEQYF.

The CDR3 DNA reads TGTGCCAGCAGCCGTAGCGGGAGAGGGTCCTACGAGCAGTACTTC. Translating it yields CASSRSGRGSYEQYF. The chain combines TRBV28 with TRBJ2-7; 9 bases match TRBD2. With 6 bases clipped from V and 1 base from J, the junction kept 7 bases outside the gene matches. CDR1 is MDHEN and CDR2 is SYDVKM in the germline V gene. This CDR3 region has 15 residues.

This clone has just a few counts. J is TRBJ2-5 and V is TRBV5-4; D perhaps matches TRBD1 (6 bases). Germline lookup yields CDR1 SGHNT and CDR2 YYREEE (reference sequence). The CDR3 is 13 amino acids. V lost 0 bases and J 5 bases, leaving 8 bases between the germline ends. This chain's CDR3 is CASSLAGAETQYF. The CDR3 nucleotides are TGTGCCAGCAGCTTGGCAGGGGCGGAGACCCAGTACTTC.

V is TRBV28 and J is TRBJ1-2; perhaps TRBD1 as D (5 bases). V gave up 3 bases and J gave up 2 bases, with 10 bases separating them. There are 14 residues in the CDR3. Germline CDR1 reads MDHEN; CDR2 reads SYDVKM. The CDR3: CASSLSRVNYGYTF. The CDR3 coding sequence is TGTGCCAGCAGTTTGTCCAGGGTAAACTATGGCTACACCTTC.

This clone was counted only a few times. A junction boundary mismatches the germline segment, possibly from a read error. The chain is built from TRBV4-3 and TRBJ1-1; 9 bases match TRBD1. The germline CDR1 and CDR2 sequences are LGHNA and YSLEER. The CDR3 is 14 amino acids. The CDR3: CASSQDTRGQGHHF. The CDR3 coding sequence is TGCGCCAGCAGCCAAGATACCAGGGGACAGGGTCACCATTTT.

V usage is TRBV5-5 and J usage is TRBJ1-2; 10 nucleotides match TRBD1. The germline V gene encodes CDR1 SGHKS and CDR2 YYEKEE (reference sequence). Unmatched junction bases numbered 5, after V lost 4 bases and J lost 8 bases. This CDR3 contains 13 residues. The CDR3 region is CASSQGQGQGYTF. CDR3 bases: TGTGCCAGCAGCCAGGGACAGGGGCAGGGCTACACCTTC. Variable domain in full (rest from reference TRBV5-5 and TRBJ1-2): DAGVTQSPTHLIKTRGQQVTLRCSPISGHKSVSWYQQVLGQGPQFIFQYYEKEERGRGNFPDRFSARQFPNYSSELNVNALLLGDSALYLCASSQGQGQGYTFGSGTRLTVV.

Of note for this clone: Other DNA sequences in this specimen translate into the identical CDR3. The V call is TRBV13, the J call TRBJ2-7, with 9 bases lining up with TRBD1. The CDR3 totals 14 residues. CDR1 and CDR2 from the germline V gene are PRHDT and FYEKMQ (reference sequence). With V trimmed by 5 bases and J by 5 bases, 7 bases remained unmatched. The CDR3 loop is CASSAGQGLNEQYF. CDR3 coding DNA: TGTGCCAGCAGCGCCGGACAGGGGCTGAACGAGCAGTACTTC.

The chain is built from TRBV6-5 and TRBJ2-7; D possibly corresponds to TRBD1 (6 bases). The CDR3 sequence is 16 residues long. In germline, CDR1 is MNHEY, CDR2 SVGAGI. The V gene lost 0 bases and the J gene lost 5 bases, with 17 bases spanning the gap. CDR3 bases: TGTGCCAGCAGTTACTCCGGGACACGGGCTTCGGACGAGCAGTACTTC. Its protein is CASSYSGTRASDEQYF.

The CDR3 sequence is CSVEGQASMQYGYTF. As DNA, the CDR3 is TGCAGCGTTGAGGGACAGGCCTCAATGCAGTATGGCTACACCTTC. V usage is TRBV29-1 and J usage is TRBJ1-2, with 8 bases that match TRBD1. After removal of 3 bases from V and 5 bases from J, the junction contained 11 bases not matched to a gene. Germline CDR1 is SQVTM and CDR2 is ANQGSEA. The CDR3 extends over 15 amino acids.

V gene TRBV2 combines with J gene TRBJ2-3, with 9 positions matching TRBD1. Germline V lookup: CDR1 SNHLY, CDR2 FYNNEI. The CDR3 has 14 amino acids. With 9 bases clipped from V and 8 bases from J, the junction kept 12 bases outside the gene matches. The CDR3 loop reads CASPRETGGGTQYF. Written as DNA, the CDR3 is TGTGCCAGTCCGAGGGAGACAGGGGGAGGTACGCAGTATTTT.

Details on this clone: An end of the junction does not agree with germline; a read error may underlie this. The rearrangement links TRBV2 to TRBJ1-4, with TRBD1 matching 8 bases. The CDR3 consists of 14 residues. Germline V lookup: CDR1 SNHLY, CDR2 FYNNEI. The CDR3 DNA sequence: TGTGCCAGCAGGGACCCAACGCTGCCGGGACAGGTCCTTTTT. This encodes CASRDPTLPGQVLF.

As regards this clone: A junction end diverges from the germline sequence, so it may reflect a read error. The chain has TRBV25-1 and TRBJ2-3; TRBD2 aligns across 14 bases. The CDR3 is 11 amino acids. Germline V CDR1 and CDR2: MGHDK, SYGVNS. The CDR3 DNA follows: TGTGCCAGCAGTGCCGGGACTAGCGGGAGTTTT. Protein sequence: CASSAGTSGSF. The full variable domain, completed using reference TRBV25-1 and TRBJ2-3, is EADIYQTPRYLVIGTGKKITLECSQTMGHDKMYWYQQDPGMELHLIHYSYGVNSTEKGDLSSESTVSRIRTEHFPLTLESARPSHTSQYLCASSAGTSGSFGPGTRLTVL.

This sequence joins TRBV28 and TRBJ2-7, with a tentative D call TRBD1 (5 bases). Germline values: CDR1 MDHEN, CDR2 SYDVKM. The CDR3 contains 11 residues. V was cut by 9 bases and J by 2 bases, with 8 bases left in between. The CDR3 sequence is CASGATYEQYF. The CDR3, as DNA: TGTGCCAGTGGGGCGACCTACGAGCAGTACTTC.

The V gene is TRBV7-2, the J gene TRBJ2-2; D is undetermined. The germline CDR1 and CDR2 sequences are SGHTA and FQGNSA. V lost 4 bases and J lost 4, with 10 bases in between. The CDR3 sequence is 14 residues long. This chain's CDR3 is CASSSTPGTGELFF. The CDR3 bases are TGTGCCAGCAGCTCGACCCCGGGCACCGGGGAGCTGTTTTTT.

This rearrangement joins TRBV30 to TRBJ2-5, with TRBD2 matching 12 bases. Germline CDR1 GTSNPN, CDR2 SVGIG (reference sequence). With V trimmed by 3 bases and J by 5 bases, 4 bases remained unmatched. The CDR3 has 14 amino acids. Here the CDR3 reads CAWRRTSGKETQYF. The CDR3 nucleotides read TGTGCCTGGAGGAGGACTAGCGGGAAGGAGACCCAGTACTTC.

V and J are TRBV5-1 and TRBJ1-6, with 7 bases fitting TRBD1. The germline V gene encodes CDR1 SGHRS and CDR2 YFSETQ. Unmatched junction bases numbered 8, after V lost 5 bases and J lost 9 bases. CDR3 length: 14 residues. CDR3 residues: CASSLTGESSPLHF. The CDR3 region has the DNA TGCGCCAGCAGTTTAACAGGGGAAAGTTCACCCCTCCACTTT.

The rearrangement uses TRBV6-1 and TRBJ2-6; TRBD1 aligns across 9 bases. Germline values: CDR1 MNHNS, CDR2 SASEGT. The CDR3 extends over 19 amino acids. With 8 bases clipped from V and 2 bases from J, the junction kept 16 bases outside the gene matches. The chain's CDR3 is CASRASDRGGRPGANVLTF. DNA for the CDR3: TGTGCCAGCCGTGCCTCGGACAGGGGAGGACGTCCTGGGGCCAACGTCCTGACTTTC.

This clone occurred a few times. This chain links TRBV11-2 with TRBJ2-5, with 7 bases aligning to TRBD2. Germline trimming cut 4 bases from V and 2 bases from J; bases unmatched to any gene: 10. Per germline, CDR1 SGHAT and CDR2 FQNNGV. The CDR3 has 16 residues. The CDR3 reads CASSSRLADLQETQYF. The CDR3, as DNA: TGTGCCAGCAGCTCACGACTAGCTGATTTGCAAGAGACCCAGTACTTC.

This chain links TRBV27 with TRBJ2-1, with TRBD1 matching over 9 bases. This CDR3 comprises 14 residues. V shed 3 bases and J 7 bases; nucleotides not matched to a gene: 4. The V gene's germline CDR1 is MNHEY and CDR2 SMNVEV (reference sequence). CDR3 sequence (DNA): TGTGCCAGCAGTTTGTGGACAGGGGTGAATGAGCAGTTCTTC. Translation: CASSLWTGVNEQFF.

This clone appeared a single time. The chain is built from TRBV11-2 and TRBJ1-2; 7 nucleotides line up with TRBD1. Germline values: CDR1 SGHAT, CDR2 FQNNGV. The CDR3 spans 14 residues. Trimming took 6 bases from V and 8 from J; bases not matched to a gene: 12. The DNA for the CDR3 is TGTGCCAGCAGACCGCAGACAGGGTGGATGGGCTACACCTTC. Translation gives CASRPQTGWMGYTF. The full variable domain, in which reference TRBV11-2 and TRBJ1-2 provide the parts outside the CDR3, is EAGVAQSPRYKIIEKRQSVAFWCNPISGHATLYWYQQILGQGPKLLIQFQNNGVVDDSQLPKDRFSAERLKGVDSTLKIQPAKLEDSAVYLCASRPQTGWMGYTFGSGTRLTVV.

This clone was picked up one time. This chain connects TRBV7-2 to TRBJ1-6; unclear D gene. Germline CDR1 reads SGHTA; CDR2 reads FQGNSA. V gave up 1 base and J gave up 8 bases, with 9 bases separating them. This CDR3 has 14 amino acids. CDR3 nucleotide sequence: TGTGCCAGCAGCTTAGTCGTCAGCGATTCACCCCTCCACTTT. This codes for CASSLVVSDSPLHF.

The chain has TRBV30 and TRBJ1-6; D remains ambiguous. The CDR3 has 15 amino acids. V shed 5 bases and J shed 9 bases, with 20 bases lying between them. Per germline, CDR1 GTSNPN and CDR2 SVGIG (reference sequence). The CDR3 loop reads CAWEYGRVKGSPLHF. Here the CDR3 DNA reads TGTGCCTGGGAATACGGGAGGGTTAAGGGTTCACCCCTCCACTTT.